The 11 T cell receptor beta chains in this list originate from one sample, sequenced in a study of cytomegalovirus exposure and HLA in healthy donors. Use of 60 Vbeta and 13 Jbeta primers characterized the PCR. Clones were read by immunoSEQ multiplex PCR, and TCRdb kept only the in-frame ones, dropping some. The data contain a few hundred thousand clones, approximately 81% of them singletons. Sequencing was performed on PBMCs. These receptor sequences come from a young man in good health and CMV-seronegative.

The chain recombines TRBV28 with TRBJ1-2, with 8 bases identical to TRBD1. Trimming removed 5 bases from V and 7 bases from J; junction bases left unmatched: 9. This CDR3 region has 14 residues. Germline values: CDR1 MDHEN, CDR2 SYDVKM. In nucleotides, the CDR3 is TGTGCCAGCAGTCTAAAGACAGGGGTTGGTGGCTACACCTTC. Translated, it gives CASSLKTGVGGYTF.

The chain links TRBV7-9 to TRBJ1-5, with D unclear. Looked up from germline, CDR1 is SEHNR and CDR2 is FQNEAQ (reference sequence). This CDR3 is 13 amino acids long. V was clipped by 5 bases and J by 6 bases, with 11 bases between them. The CDR3 loop reads CASSPGLGQPQHF. In DNA form, the CDR3 reads TGTGCCAGCAGCCCAGGACTCGGTCAGCCCCAGCATTTT.

V is TRBV2 and J is TRBJ1-2, with a possible D match to TRBD1 (5 bases). This CDR3 has 14 amino acids. Trimming took off 5 bases at V and 7 bases at J, with 17 bases between the two ends. Germline CDR1 and CDR2: SNHLY and FYNNEI. Here the CDR3 reads CASSPGTGTFGYTF. Here the CDR3 DNA reads TGTGCCAGCAGTCCCGGTACAGGCACGTTTGGCTACACCTTC. Full variable domain (remainder filled in from reference TRBV2 and TRBJ1-2): EPEVTQTPSHQVTQMGQEVILRCVPISNHLYFYWYRQILGQKVEFLVSFYNNEISEKSEIFDDQFSVERPDGSNFTLKIRSTKLEDSAMYFCASSPGTGTFGYTFGSGTRLTVV.

J is TRBJ1-2 and V is TRBV19; weak D call: TRBD1 (6 bases). The CDR3 length is 16 residues. V lost 4 bases and J lost 2, with 17 bases in between. Germline CDR1 reads LNHDA; CDR2 reads SQIVND (reference sequence). CDR3 sequence (DNA): TGTGCCAGTAGTAGTCCGGGACACCCAAAAAACTATGGCTACACCTTC. As protein: CASSSPGHPKNYGYTF.

This clone was found a few times. The chain couples TRBV2 to TRBJ2-7; maybe TRBD1 (5 bases). The CDR3 consists of 14 residues. Between the trimmed V and J ends, which lost 3 bases and 4 bases, there was a span of 13 bases. CDR1 is SNHLY and CDR2 is FYNNEI in the germline V gene. The CDR3 spells CASSDTAREYEQYF. Written as DNA, the CDR3 is TGTGCCAGCAGTGACACGGCCAGGGAATACGAGCAGTACTTC.

This clone was detected once. The rearrangement uses TRBV13 and TRBJ2-5; D gene uncertain. V gave up 4 bases and J gave up 4 bases, with 13 bases separating them. CDR1 is PRHDT and CDR2 is FYEKMQ in the germline V gene (reference sequence). The CDR3 is made up of 14 amino acids. CDR3: CASSSSLRGETQYF. In DNA form, the CDR3 reads TGTGCCAGCAGCTCGTCCCTACGCGGAGAGACCCAGTACTTC. Complete variable domain (other parts from reference TRBV13 and TRBJ2-5): AAGVIQSPRHLIKEKRETATLKCYPIPRHDTVYWYQQGPGQDPQFLISFYEKMQSDKGSIPDRFSAQQFSDYHSELNMSSLELGDSALYFCASSSSLRGETQYFGPGTRLLVL.

The chain carries TRBV25-1 and TRBJ2-5, with 7 bases lining up with TRBD1. Losses at the gene ends were 2 bases for V and 6 bases for J; bases not matched to a gene: 6. CDR3 length: 14 residues. Germline CDR1 and CDR2: MGHDK and SYGVNS. The CDR3 reads CASSERGTVKTQYF. The DNA for the CDR3 is TGTGCCAGCAGTGAAAGAGGGACAGTCAAGACCCAGTACTTC.

V is TRBV7-9 and J is TRBJ1-6; the match to TRBD1 covers 9 bases. In germline, CDR1 is SEHNR, CDR2 FQNEAQ (reference sequence). V lost 5 bases, J lost 9 bases, and 8 bases stayed unmatched. This CDR3 region has 15 residues. CDR3 coding DNA: TGTGCCAGCAGCCCACAAGCGGGACAGGGTTCACCCCTCCACTTT. Protein product: CASSPQAGQGSPLHF.

The chain has TRBV4-3 and TRBJ2-3, with D unclear. Germline lookup yields CDR1 LGHNA and CDR2 YSLEER. Trimming left V 1 base short and J 4 bases short, with 9 bases between. The CDR3 runs to 14 residues. Written as DNA, the CDR3 is TGCGCCAGCAGCCAAGCGTACCGGGCAGATACGCAGTATTTT. The encoded protein is CASSQAYRADTQYF.

The genes are TRBV19 and TRBJ1-1, with D hard to call. This CDR3 has 13 amino acids. Looked up from germline, CDR1 is LNHDA and CDR2 is SQIVND (reference sequence). V was trimmed by 4 bases and J by 0 bases, leaving 6 bases between them. CDR3 DNA: TGTGCCAGTAGTACAGTCATGAACACTGAAGCTTTCTTT. Its translation is CASSTVMNTEAFF.

V and J are TRBV28 and TRBJ1-5; 7 bases fit TRBD1. After removal of 6 bases from V and 9 bases from J, the junction contained 8 bases not matched to a gene. The germline V gene has CDR1 MDHEN and CDR2 SYDVKM. The CDR3 has 13 amino acids. This chain's CDR3 is CASSSVPGGPQHF. CDR3 sequence (DNA): TGTGCCAGCAGCTCCGTCCCAGGGGGGCCCCAGCATTTT.